A selection of T cell receptor beta chains follows, all from one sample in a study of CD8+CD57+ T cells in acquired aplastic anemia. A single record per CDR3 protein comes from TCRdb applying MiXCR to the reads. The sample has 200,000 to 300,000 distinct CDR3 sequences, around 82% seen once; the top ten hold 40% to 55%. The specimen sequenced was sorted CD4+, CD8+, or CD8+CD57+ T cells (not recorded which) from PBMCs. These TCRs come from a human donor with aplastic anemia. The CDR3 runs from the conserved cysteine through the conserved F or W. D genes are given only for firm matches. The size of a clone is reported for some rows only, either as once, few or many, or as a class for expanded clones.

V	length	D	J	size	CDR3	DNA
TRBV6-2/TRBV6-3	18	TRBD2	TRBJ2-3	many	CASSYVAGGPFGTDTQYF	TGTGCCAGCAGTTACGTCGCGGGGGGTCCGTTCGGCACAGATACGCAGTATTTT
TRBV11-3	13	.	TRBJ2-1	few	CASSFHPDDEQFF	TGTGCCAGCAGCTTTCATCCAGACGATGAGCAGTTCTTC
TRBV11-2	16	TRBD1	TRBJ1-2	many	CASSYGTGQGLGGYTF	TGTGCCAGCAGCTATGGTACGGGACAGGGTTTGGGCGGCTACACCTTC
TRBV7-3	15	TRBD1	TRBJ1-1	.	CASSLDRALSPLDFF	TGTGCCAGCAGCTTGGACAGGGCACTGTCACCCCTCGATTTCTTT
TRBV9	14	.	TRBJ2-3	.	CASSVGAGRDTQYF	TGTGCCAGCAGCGTAGGGGCCGGTCGAGATACGCAGTATTTT
TRBV15	15	.	TRBJ1-1	.	CATSRKTGVNTEAFF	TGTGCCACCAGCAGAAAGACGGGGGTGAACACTGAAGCTTTCTTT
TRBV2	14	TRBD1	TRBJ1-6	once	CASRPGTANFPLHF	TGTGCCAGCAGACCCGGGACAGCGAATTTCCCCCTCCACTTT
TRBV7-8	14	.	TRBJ2-2	.	CASSLGGNPGALFF	TGTGCCAGCAGCTTAGGGGGGAATCCCGGGGCGCTGTTTTTT
TRBV5-6	14	.	TRBJ1-6	.	CASSLGEVRAPLHF	TGTGCCAGCAGCTTGGGGGAGGTACGGGCACCCCTCCACTTT
TRBV7-9	15	.	TRBJ1-2	.	CASSSGGGSQDTYTF	TGTGCCAGCAGCTCGGGTGGAGGGTCACAAGATACCTACACCTTC
TRBV7-9	14	TRBD1	TRBJ2-3	.	CASSSGTGPNAQFF	TGTGCCAGCAGCTCCGGGACAGGGCCCAATGCGCAGTTTTTT
TRBV19	14	.	TRBJ2-1	.	CASSRTGGSSNELF	TGTGCCAGTAGTAGGACTGGGGGTTCCTCTAATGAGCTGTTC
TRBV7-8	15	.	TRBJ1-1	few	CASSLAGTPNTQAFF	TGTGCCAGCAGCTTAGCTGGAACACCGAATACGCAGGCTTTCTTT
TRBV2	15	TRBD1	TRBJ1-1	few	CASRLMGQGDTEAFF	TGTGCCAGCAGACTAATGGGACAGGGTGACACTGAAGCTTTCTTT
TRBV19	15	.	TRBJ1-2	.	CASSMTRGADYGYTF	TGTGCCAGCAGTATGACAAGGGGCGCCGACTATGGGTACACCTTC
TRBV7-6	12	.	TRBJ2-5	.	CASRPHQETQYF	TGTGCCAGCAGACCACACCAAGAGACCCAGTACTTC
TRBV11-2	16	TRBD1	TRBJ1-2	.	CASTIMGDRTNYGYTF	TGTGCCAGCACCATCATGGGGGACAGGACTAACTATGGCTACACCTTC
TRBV7-8	15	.	TRBJ1-1	.	CASSFSGGTFAEAFF	TGTGCCAGCAGCTTCAGCGGAGGTACCTTCGCTGAAGCTTTCTTT
TRBV15	14	.	TRBJ2-7	.	CATSCRGLPYAQYF	TGTGCCACCAGCTGCCGGGGCCTTCCCTATGCGCAGTACTTC
TRBV20-1	15	.	TRBJ1-6	.	CSASFAPKNNSPLHF	TGCAGTGCCAGCTTCGCGCCTAAGAACAATTCACCCCTCCACTTT
TRBV29-1	12	.	TRBJ2-5	.	CSVAPGLPTQYF	TGCAGCGTCGCTCCAGGGTTGCCTACCCAGTACTTC
TRBV7-9	16	TRBD2	TRBJ2-1	.	CASSPPGGGRYEQQFF	TGTGCCAGCAGCCCCCCGGGAGGAGGGCGCTACGAGCAGCAGTTCTTC
TRBV7-3	16	.	TRBJ1-6	.	CASSVDSGSYTPPLHF	TGTGCCAGCAGCGTAGACAGCGGCTCCTATACTCCACCCCTCCACTTT
TRBV19	12	.	TRBJ1-5	.	CASSIPQQPQHF	TGTGCCAGTAGTATCCCCCAACAGCCCCAGCATTTT
TRBV5-1	13	.	TRBJ2-2	.	CASSLGPGGEPFF	TGCGCCAGCAGCTTGGGTCCCGGCGGGGAGCCGTTTTTT
TRBV25-1	13	.	TRBJ1-1	.	CASTIGGDTEAFF	TGTGCCAGCACAATCGGCGGGGACACTGAAGCTTTCTTT
TRBV7-2	16	.	TRBJ1-6	.	CASSLAGGRDTQHLHF	TGTGCCAGCAGCTTAGCGGGGGGCCGCGATACGCAGCATCTCCACTTT
TRBV5-1	13	.	TRBJ2-1	.	CASSLSPSGRQFF	TGTGCCAGCAGCTTATCCCCCAGCGGTAGGCAGTTCTTC
TRBV11-3	12	.	TRBJ2-5	.	CAGSVGRQAQYF	TGTGCCGGCAGCGTAGGGAGGCAAGCCCAGTACTTC
TRBV7-9	15	.	TRBJ1-1	.	CASSVGQINTGEPFF	TGCGCCAGCAGCGTCGGGCAGATAAACACCGGGGAACCTTTCTTT
TRBV15	16	.	TRBJ1-4	.	CATSSRIVVTNEKLFF	TGTGCCACCAGCAGCAGGATAGTGGTGACTAATGAAAAACTGTTTTTT
TRBV2	15	.	TRBJ1-1	.	CASSRAGGANTEAFF	TGTGCCAGCAGTAGGGCTGGGGGGGCGAACACTGAAGCTTTCTTT
TRBV15	12	.	TRBJ2-3	.	CATSVGSSQQYF	TGTGCCACCAGCGTAGGCTCAAGTCAACAGTATTTT
TRBV20-1	14	.	TRBJ2-7	.	CSARSPPGNYEQYF	TGCAGTGCTAGATCCCCGCCGGGGAACTACGAGCAGTACTTC
TRBV11-3	17	TRBD1	TRBJ2-7	once	CASSIDAPPGQGGEQYF	TGTGCCAGTAGTATAGATGCGCCCCCTGGACAGGGCGGCGAGCAGTACTTC
TRBV9	16	.	TRBJ1-2	.	CASSLESDRLVYGYTF	TGTGCCAGCAGCTTAGAGTCAGATAGGCTCGTATATGGCTACACCTTC
TRBV7-2	16	.	TRBJ2-1	.	CASSIPKSGWNEQQFF	TGTGCCAGCAGCATTCCAAAGAGCGGCTGGAATGAGCAGCAGTTCTTC
TRBV11-2	15	.	TRBJ2-1	.	CASSLRNRRSNEQFF	TGTGCCAGCAGCTTAAGGAACCGTCGGAGTAATGAGCAGTTCTTC
TRBV6-4	15	.	TRBJ2-2	.	CASRQGRSYTGELFF	TGTGCCAGCAGGCAGGGGAGGAGTTACACCGGGGAGCTGTTTTTT
TRBV15	14	.	TRBJ2-2	few	CATSRQGHTGELFF	TGTGCCACCAGCAGACAGGGTCACACCGGGGAGCTGTTTTTT
TRBV7-6	15	.	TRBJ1-5	.	CASSLAPTDTQYFDF	.
TRBV9	14	.	TRBJ2-5	.	CASGRAGNKETHYF	TGTGCCAGCGGCAGAGCTGGCAACAAAGAGACCCACTACTTC
TRBV7-2	13	.	TRBJ1-6	.	CASSLQGNSPLHF	TGTGCCAGCAGCTTACAGGGGAATTCACCCCTCCACTTT
TRBV13	23	.	TRBJ2-7	.	CAASSQTSVYFCAINDTTYEQYF	.
TRBV7-9	16	.	TRBJ2-1	.	CASSFQRSGQGDEQFF	TGTGCCAGCAGCTTTCAAAGAAGCGGTCAGGGTGATGAGCAGTTCTTC
TRBV7-8	14	.	TRBJ2-7	.	CASSLGGVPDAQYF	TGTGCCAGCAGCTTAGGGGGGGTTCCCGATGCGCAGTATTTC
TRBV7-4	16	.	TRBJ2-6	.	CASSVVGSYGANVLTF	TGTGCCAGCAGTGTAGTGGGTAGCTACGGGGCCAACGTCCTGACTTTC
TRBV7-9	16	.	TRBJ2-2	.	CASSGNGGANTEALFF	TGTGCCAGCAGTGGGAATGGGGGGGCGAACACCGAAGCTCTGTTTTTT
TRBV7-8	16	.	TRBJ2-1	.	CASSLAGSPGTDYQFF	TGTGCCAGCAGCTTAGCGGGAAGCCCCGGTACGGATTATCAGTTCTTC
TRBV12-3/TRBV12-4	12	TRBD1	TRBJ1-2	.	CASRTQGGGYTF	TGTGCCAGCAGGACACAGGGGGGTGGCTACACCTTC
TRBV19	16	TRBD2	TRBJ2-3	.	CASSIVLAGQGDTQYF	TGTGCCAGTAGTATAGTCCTAGCGGGGCAAGGAGATACGCAGTATTTT
TRBV7-9	14	.	TRBJ2-2	.	CAGSLGVWSGELLF	TGTGCCGGCAGCTTAGGAGTGTGGTCCGGGGAGCTGCTTTTT